Listed below are T cell receptor beta chains from one sample, sequenced in a study of shared clonotypes between healthy human individuals. The protocol was immunoSEQ multiplex PCR, while the TCRdb copy is restricted to in-frame clones and leaves out a portion. The repertoire holds a few million clones, with 93% as singletons. Source material: naive CD4+ T cells from PBMCs. The source of these receptors is a man younger than 35 in good health. Some clones in this sample may be carry-over from other donors' samples. Each CDR3 is given with its conserved first and last residue. Each record gives: V gene, J gene, CDR3 protein.

>TRBV7-9|TRBJ2-7
CASSTGTPYYEQYF
>TRBV15|TRBJ2-5
CATSRDGGGLAGQETQYF
>TRBV10-3|TRBJ1-5
CAISPTISRNQPQHF
>TRBV4-1|TRBJ2-1
CASSQLTGYNEQFF
>TRBV27|TRBJ2-2
CASHLWGANTGELFF
>TRBV11-2|.
CASSLVLRDRTYEQYF
>TRBV9|TRBJ1-2
CASSAGQPANYGYTF
>TRBV5-1|TRBJ2-3
CASSHGNSGMNSDTQYF
>TRBV5-4|TRBJ1-1
CASRSDTQENTEAFF
>TRBV7-8|TRBJ1-3
CASSARAQAGNTIYF
>TRBV6-6|TRBJ2-2
CASSYRGGRHTGELFF
>TRBV5-8|TRBJ1-4
CASSLAGLATNEKLFF
>TRBV7-2|TRBJ1-1
CASSLAADYTEAFF
>TRBV29-1|TRBJ2-2
CSVCREGRNTGELFF
>TRBV28|TRBJ1-3
CASSLRVISGNTIYF
>TRBV5-1|TRBJ1-1
CASSALIWDTEAFF
>TRBV6-5|TRBJ2-4
CASTPRGNIQYF
>TRBV2|TRBJ2-7
CASSDDRADEQYF
>TRBV11-2|TRBJ2-2
CASSLGLAVGELFF
>TRBV19|TRBJ2-7
CASSDPYEQYF
>TRBV28|TRBJ2-3
CASSLPGTSGTTDTQYF
>TRBV7-8|TRBJ2-7
CASSLGGLAGGEEQYF
>TRBV5-1|TRBJ2-1
CASSFSPRGVEQFF
>TRBV21-1|TRBJ1-1
CASSKEEARNTEAFF
>TRBV7-9|TRBJ2-1
CASSYIAGGPGNEQFF
>TRBV5-4|TRBJ1-2
CASSSDRGNYGYTF
>TRBV7-2|TRBJ2-7
CASSLGAGLESYEQYF
>TRBV5-1|TRBJ1-5
CASSQTGGNQPQHF
>TRBV6-1|TRBJ2-5
CASSGLQGGTGETQYF
>TRBV7-8|TRBJ2-5
CASIRGGSETQYF
>TRBV7-6|TRBJ1-4
CASSLSGTTNEKLFF
>TRBV15|TRBJ2-1
CATSGGRGAPRNEQFF
>TRBV14|TRBJ2-2
CASSQDLGGAGELFF
>TRBV5-1|TRBJ2-3
CASTTGPGSDTQYF
>TRBV7-2|TRBJ2-1
CASSLLLAWSYNEQFF
>TRBV7-2|TRBJ2-3
CASGFGGVGTDTQYF
>TRBV6-1|TRBJ1-1
CASARGQGSKAFF
>TRBV20-1|TRBJ1-4
CSARVREKLFF
>TRBV28|TRBJ2-3
CASSQDPGLVSTDTQYF
>TRBV18|TRBJ1-1
CASSQFSGGAGTEAFF